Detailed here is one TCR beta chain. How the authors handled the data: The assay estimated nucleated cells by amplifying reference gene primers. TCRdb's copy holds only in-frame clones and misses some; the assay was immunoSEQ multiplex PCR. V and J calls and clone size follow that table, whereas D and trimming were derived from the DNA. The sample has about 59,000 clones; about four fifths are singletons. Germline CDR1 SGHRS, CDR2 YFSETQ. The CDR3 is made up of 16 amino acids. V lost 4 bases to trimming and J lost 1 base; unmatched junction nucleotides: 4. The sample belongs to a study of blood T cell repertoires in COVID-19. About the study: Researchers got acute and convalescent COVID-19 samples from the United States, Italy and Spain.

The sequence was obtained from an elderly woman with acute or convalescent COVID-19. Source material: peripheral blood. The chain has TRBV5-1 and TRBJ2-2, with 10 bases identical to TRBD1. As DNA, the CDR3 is TGCGCCAGCAGCGGGGGACAGGGGAGGAACACCGGGGAGCTGTTTTTT. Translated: CASSGGQGRNTGELFF.